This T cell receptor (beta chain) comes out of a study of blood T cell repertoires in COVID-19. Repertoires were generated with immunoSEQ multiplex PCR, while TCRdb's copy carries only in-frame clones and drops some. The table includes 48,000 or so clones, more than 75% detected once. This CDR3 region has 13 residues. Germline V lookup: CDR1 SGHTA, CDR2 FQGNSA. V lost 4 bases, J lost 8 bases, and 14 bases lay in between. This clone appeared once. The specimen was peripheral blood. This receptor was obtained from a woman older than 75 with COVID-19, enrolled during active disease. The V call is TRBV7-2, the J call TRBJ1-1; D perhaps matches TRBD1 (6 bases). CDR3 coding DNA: TGTGCCAGCAGCTGGGGACATCCGTCCGAAGCTTTCTTT. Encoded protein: CASSWGHPSEAFF. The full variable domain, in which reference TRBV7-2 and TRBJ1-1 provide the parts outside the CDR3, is GAGVSQSPSNKVTEKGKDVELRCDPISGHTALYWYRQSLGQGLEFLIYFQGNSAPDKSGLPSDRFSAERTGGSVSTLTIQRTQQEDSAVYLCASSWGHPSEAFFGQGTRLTVV.